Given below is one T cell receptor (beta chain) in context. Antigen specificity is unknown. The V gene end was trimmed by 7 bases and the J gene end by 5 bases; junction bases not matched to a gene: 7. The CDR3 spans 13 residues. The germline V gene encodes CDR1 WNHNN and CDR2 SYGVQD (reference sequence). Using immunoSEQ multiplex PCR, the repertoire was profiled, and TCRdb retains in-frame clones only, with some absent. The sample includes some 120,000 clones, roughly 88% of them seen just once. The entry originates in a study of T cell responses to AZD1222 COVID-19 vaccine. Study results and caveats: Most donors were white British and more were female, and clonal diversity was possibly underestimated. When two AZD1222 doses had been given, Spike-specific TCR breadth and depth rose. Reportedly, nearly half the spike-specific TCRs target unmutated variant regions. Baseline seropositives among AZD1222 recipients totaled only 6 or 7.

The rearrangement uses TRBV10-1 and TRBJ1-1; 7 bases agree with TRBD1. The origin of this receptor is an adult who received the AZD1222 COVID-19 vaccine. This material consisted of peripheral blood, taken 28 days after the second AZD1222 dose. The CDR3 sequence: CASTDRVITEAFF. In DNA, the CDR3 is TGCGCCAGCACTGACAGGGTGATTACTGAAGCTTTCTTT.